This is a list of T cell receptor beta chains from one sample in a study of blood T cell repertoires in COVID-19. TCRdb's copy holds only in-frame clones and misses some; the assay was immunoSEQ multiplex PCR. The sample lists around 190,000 clones, 88% occurring once. Sequencing was performed on peripheral blood. These receptors came from a man aged 45-60 years with COVID-19, enrolled during active disease. CDR3s include the opening cysteine and the closing phenylalanine or tryptophan. Each record gives: clone size, J gene, D gene, V gene, CDR3 protein, CDR3 DNA. D genes are given only for firm matches. Expanded clones are given a class, and other clones once, few, many or no size at all.

>NA|TRBJ1-1|NA|TRBV6-6
CASSLQSMNTEAFF
TGTGCCAGCAGCCTACAGAGCATGAACACTGAAGCTTTCTTT
>NA|TRBJ1-2|TRBD1|TRBV5-1
CASSPLGTGGDGYTF
TGCGCCAGCAGCCCCCTCGGGACAGGGGGGGATGGCTACACCTTC
>NA|TRBJ2-5|TRBD2|TRBV4-3
CASSQDLAGLLETQYF
TGCGCCAGCAGCCAAGATCTAGCGGGGCTTCTGGAGACCCAGTACTTC
>NA|TRBJ1-1|TRBD1|TRBV18
CASSPRAGGTEAFF
TGTGCCAGCTCACCACGGGCAGGGGGCACTGAAGCTTTCTTT
>NA|TRBJ2-2|TRBD2|TRBV2
CASSEETSAGATGELFF
TGTGCCAGCAGTGAAGAAACTTCGGCGGGAGCAACCGGGGAGCTGTTTTTT
>once|TRBJ2-2|NA|TRBV19
CASSFLADTGELFF
TGTGCCAGTAGTTTCCTAGCAGACACCGGGGAGCTGTTTTTT
>NA|TRBJ2-2|NA|TRBV24-1
CATSQRGGELFF
TGTGCCACCAGCCAGCGCGGCGGGGAGCTGTTTTTT
>NA|TRBJ1-5|NA|TRBV19
CASSLGGSGNQPQHF
TGTGCCAGTAGCCTTGGGGGGAGTGGCAATCAGCCCCAGCATTTT
>NA|TRBJ2-7|TRBD1|TRBV30
CAWTSGTAAYEQYF
TGTGCCTGGACCTCCGGGACAGCCGCCTACGAGCAGTACTTC
>NA|TRBJ2-3|NA|TRBV5-1
CASSSGFGTDTQYF
TGCGCCAGCAGCTCCGGGTTCGGCACAGATACGCAGTATTTT
>NA|TRBJ1-5|TRBD1|TRBV19
CASSPLETGGGQPQHF
TGTGCCAGTAGTCCCCTCGAGACAGGGGGGGGCCAGCCCCAGCATTTT
>NA|TRBJ2-1|TRBD2|TRBV24-1
CATSDPRTSGNEQFF
TGTGCCACCAGTGATCCCAGGACTAGCGGCAATGAGCAGTTCTTC
>NA|TRBJ1-6|NA|TRBV3-1/TRBV3-2
CASSPGATYNSPLHF
TGTGCCAGCAGCCCAGGGGCCACCTATAATTCACCCCTCCACTTT
>NA|TRBJ2-2|NA|TRBV6-5
CASRSGSVTGELFF
TGTGCCAGCAGATCGGGGTCGGTAACCGGGGAGCTGTTTTTT
>NA|TRBJ2-5|TRBD2|TRBV5-4
CASSQGTSGIQETQYF
TGTGCCAGCAGCCAAGGGACTAGCGGGATTCAAGAGACCCAGTACTTC
>NA|TRBJ2-3|TRBD2|TRBV5-1
CASSLGLAGAYGTDTQYF
TGCGCCAGCAGCTTGGGGCTAGCGGGAGCATACGGTACAGATACGCAGTATTTT
>NA|TRBJ1-1|TRBD1|TRBV7-9
CASSWGQGESTEAFF
TGTGCCAGCAGCTGGGGACAGGGAGAAAGCACTGAAGCTTTCTTT
>NA|TRBJ2-7|TRBD2|TRBV30
CAWSVPASGSRYEQYF
TGTGCCTGGAGTGTACCGGCTAGCGGGAGTAGGTACGAGCAGTACTTC
>NA|TRBJ2-5|NA|TRBV7-9
CASSREETQYF
TGTGCCAGCAGCCGGGAGGAGACCCAGTACTTC
>NA|TRBJ2-4|NA|TRBV28
CASPGLTDTLVPTNIQYF
TGTGCCAGCCCCGGATTGACAGATACCCTCGTGCCAACGAACATTCAGTACTTC
>NA|TRBJ2-4|TRBD2|TRBV24-1
CATSDSRRGGNIQYF
TGTGCCACCAGTGATTCCCGCCGGGGGGGAAACATTCAGTACTTC
>NA|TRBJ1-1|TRBD1|TRBV28
CASSLRGTVNTEAFF
TGTGCCAGCAGTTTACGAGGGACAGTGAACACTGAAGCTTTCTTT
>NA|TRBJ2-3|NA|TRBV9
CASSVDWTVADTQYF
TGTGCCAGCAGCGTAGACTGGACTGTTGCAGATACGCAGTATTTT
>NA|TRBJ2-4|NA|TRBV5-6
CASTSPLGAKNIQYF
TGTGCCAGCACCAGCCCCCTAGGGGCGAAAAACATTCAGTACTTC
>NA|TRBJ2-1|NA|TRBV24-1
CATSDWVGGSYNEQFF
TGTGCCACCAGTGATTGGGTAGGGGGCTCCTACAATGAGCAGTTCTTC
>NA|TRBJ1-1|TRBD1|TRBV3-1/TRBV3-2
CAGSQGGNRGLAEAFF
TGTGCCGGCAGCCAAGGTGGGAACAGGGGGCTCGCTGAAGCTTTCTTT
>NA|TRBJ2-1|TRBD2|TRBV12-3/TRBV12-4
CASSREGSLEQFF
TGTGCCAGCAGTCGGGAGGGGAGTCTCGAGCAGTTCTTC
>many|TRBJ2-7|NA|TRBV3-1/TRBV3-2
CASSQDLDGILGEQYF
TGTGCCAGCAGCCAAGATTTGGACGGGATTTTGGGGGAGCAGTACTTC
>NA|TRBJ2-5|NA|TRBV19
CASSMTEQETQYF
TGTGCCAGTAGTATGACGGAGCAAGAGACCCAGTACTTC
>NA|TRBJ2-7|NA|TRBV2
CASSDPASSVDYEQYF
TGTGCCAGCAGTGACCCCGCTTCGAGCGTGGACTACGAGCAGTACTTC
>NA|TRBJ2-1|NA|TRBV6-5
CASSSPTNYNEQFF
TGTGCCAGCAGTTCCCCCACAAACTACAATGAGCAGTTCTTC